This T cell receptor (beta chain) was identified during a study of molecular identifiers for immune sequencing clone quantification. This clonotype was observed at least ten times. The germline gives CDR1 SQVTM, CDR2 ANQGSEA. The CDR3 covers 10 residues. The V gene lost 7 bases and the J gene lost 2 bases, with 6 bases spanning the gap. TCRdb re-called the PCR reads through MiXCR, storing one row per CDR3 protein. The table records about 320,000 distinct CDR3 sequences, about 20% of them present only once. The clonotype was recovered from a human donor in good health. Some libraries in this study had Jurkat cell RNA spiked in. The chain links TRBV29-1 to TRBJ2-7; D is perhaps TRBD2 (5 bases). Sequencing was carried out using naive CD8+ T cells from blood, with Jurkat cell RNA spiked in. The subset here: FACS-sorted CD8+CD4-CCR7+CD45RA+ naive T cells. Here the CDR3 DNA reads TGCAGCGCGGGGACCTACGAGCAGTACTTC. This translates into CSAGTYEQYF.